This TCR beta chain was recovered during a study of response to subunit inactivated influenza vaccine. Findings and caveats of the study: The authors put forward the suggestion that each seasonal influenza vaccination may bring in only a limited number of new T cells.

The CDR3 runs 13 residues. Trimming cost V 5 bases and J 8 bases, with 12 bases left between them. Germline V gene sequence: CDR1 MNHNY, CDR2 SVGAGI (reference sequence). TCRdb re-derived calls from the RT-PCR reads in MiXCR, one entry per CDR3 protein. The top ten hold about an eighth of the sample, which has 400,000 to 650,000 distinct CDR3 sequences, approximately 6.9% seen once. There are a few counts of this clonotype. Its antigen is unknown. This TCR derives from a man between 50 and 69 years old who received an inactivated influenza vaccine. The chain combines TRBV6-6 with TRBJ2-2; D is possibly TRBD1 (6 bases). The sample here was PBMCs from blood, taken around 2 years after vaccination. The CDR3 region is CASSQQGFGELFF. The DNA of the CDR3 is TGTGCCAGCAGTCAACAGGGTTTTGGGGAGCTGTTTTTT.